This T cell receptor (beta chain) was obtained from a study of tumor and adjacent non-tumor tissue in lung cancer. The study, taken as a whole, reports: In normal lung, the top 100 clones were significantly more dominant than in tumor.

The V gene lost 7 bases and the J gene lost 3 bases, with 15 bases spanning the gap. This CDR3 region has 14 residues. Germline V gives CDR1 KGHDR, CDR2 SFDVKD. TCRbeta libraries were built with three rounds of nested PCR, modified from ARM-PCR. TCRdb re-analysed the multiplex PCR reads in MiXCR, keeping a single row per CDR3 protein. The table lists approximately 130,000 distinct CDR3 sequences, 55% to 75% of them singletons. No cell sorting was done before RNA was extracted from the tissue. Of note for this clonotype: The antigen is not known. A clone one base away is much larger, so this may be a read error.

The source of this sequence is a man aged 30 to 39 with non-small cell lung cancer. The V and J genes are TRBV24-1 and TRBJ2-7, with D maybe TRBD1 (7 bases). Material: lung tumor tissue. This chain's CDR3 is CATSPAGGLYEQYF. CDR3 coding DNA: TGTGCCACCAGCCCGGCAGGGGGGCTCTACGAGCAGTACTTC.